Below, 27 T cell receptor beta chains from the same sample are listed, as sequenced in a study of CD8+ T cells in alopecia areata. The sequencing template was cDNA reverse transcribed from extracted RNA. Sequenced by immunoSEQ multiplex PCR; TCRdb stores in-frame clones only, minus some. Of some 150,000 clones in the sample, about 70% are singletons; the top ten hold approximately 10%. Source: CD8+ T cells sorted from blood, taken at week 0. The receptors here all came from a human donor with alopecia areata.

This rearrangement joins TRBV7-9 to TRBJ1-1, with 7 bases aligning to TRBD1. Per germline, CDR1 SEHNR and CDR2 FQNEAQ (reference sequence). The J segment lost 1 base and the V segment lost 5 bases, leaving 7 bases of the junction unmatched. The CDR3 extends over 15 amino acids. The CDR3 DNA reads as TGTGCCAGCAGCACATCAGGGGGGACGAACACTGAAGCTTTCTTT. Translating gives CASSTSGGTNTEAFF.

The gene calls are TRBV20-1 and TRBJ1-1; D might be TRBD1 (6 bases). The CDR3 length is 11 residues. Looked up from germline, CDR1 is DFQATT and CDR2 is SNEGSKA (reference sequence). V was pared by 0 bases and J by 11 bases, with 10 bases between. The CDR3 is CSARDEGGAFF. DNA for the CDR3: TGCAGTGCTAGAGATGAGGGGGGTGCTTTCTTT.

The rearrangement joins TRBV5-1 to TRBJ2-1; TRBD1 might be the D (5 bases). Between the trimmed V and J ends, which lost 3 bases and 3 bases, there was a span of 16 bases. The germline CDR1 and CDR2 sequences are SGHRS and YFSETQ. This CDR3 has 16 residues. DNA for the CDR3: TGCGCCAGCAGCTCGCCGACAGAAGCTTTCTACAATGAGCAGTTCTTC. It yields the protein CASSSPTEAFYNEQFF.

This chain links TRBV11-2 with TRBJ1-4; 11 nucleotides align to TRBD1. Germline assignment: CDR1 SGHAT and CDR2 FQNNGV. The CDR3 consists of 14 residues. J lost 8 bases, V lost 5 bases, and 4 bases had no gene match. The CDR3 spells CASSRGQGAEKLFF. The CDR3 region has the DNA TGTGCCAGCAGCAGAGGACAGGGGGCAGAAAAACTGTTTTTT. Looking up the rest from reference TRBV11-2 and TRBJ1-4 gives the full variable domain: EAGVAQSPRYKIIEKRQSVAFWCNPISGHATLYWYQQILGQGPKLLIQFQNNGVVDDSQLPKDRFSAERLKGVDSTLKIQPAKLEDSAVYLCASSRGQGAEKLFFGSGTQLSVL.

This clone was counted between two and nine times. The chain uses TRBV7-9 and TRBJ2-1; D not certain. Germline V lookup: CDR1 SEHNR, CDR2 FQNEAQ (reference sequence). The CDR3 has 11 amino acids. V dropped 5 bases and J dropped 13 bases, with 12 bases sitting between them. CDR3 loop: CASSGSGDQFF. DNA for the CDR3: TGTGCCAGCAGCGGCTCCGGCGATCAGTTCTTC.

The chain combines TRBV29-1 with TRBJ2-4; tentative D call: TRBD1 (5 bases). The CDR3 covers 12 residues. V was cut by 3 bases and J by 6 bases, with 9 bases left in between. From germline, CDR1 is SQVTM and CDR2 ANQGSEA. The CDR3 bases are TGCAGCGTTGAGACAGAGAGAAACATTCAGTACTTC. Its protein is CSVETERNIQYF.

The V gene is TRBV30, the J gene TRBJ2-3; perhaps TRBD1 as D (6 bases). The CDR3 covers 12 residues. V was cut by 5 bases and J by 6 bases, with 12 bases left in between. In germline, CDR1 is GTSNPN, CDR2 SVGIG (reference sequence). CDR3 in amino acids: CAWDRSGDTQYF. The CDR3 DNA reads TGTGCCTGGGACAGGAGTGGGGATACGCAGTATTTT.

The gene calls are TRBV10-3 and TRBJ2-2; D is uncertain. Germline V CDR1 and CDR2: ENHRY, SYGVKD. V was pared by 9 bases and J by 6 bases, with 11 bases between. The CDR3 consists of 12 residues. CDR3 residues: CAIEIPSGELFF. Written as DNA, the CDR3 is TGTGCCATAGAGATCCCCTCCGGGGAGCTGTTTTTT.

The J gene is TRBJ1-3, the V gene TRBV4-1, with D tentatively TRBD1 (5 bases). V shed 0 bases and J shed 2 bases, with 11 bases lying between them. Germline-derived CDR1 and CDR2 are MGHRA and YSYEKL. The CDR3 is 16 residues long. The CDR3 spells CASSQEVQVPGNTIYF. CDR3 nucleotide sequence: TGCGCCAGCAGCCAAGAAGTACAGGTCCCTGGAAACACCATATATTTT.

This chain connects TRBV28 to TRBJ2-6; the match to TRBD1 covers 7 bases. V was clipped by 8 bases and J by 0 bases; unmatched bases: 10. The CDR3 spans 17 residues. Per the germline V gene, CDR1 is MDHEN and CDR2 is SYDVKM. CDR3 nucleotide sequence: TGTGCCAGCGAACAGGGGCGAGTATACTCTGGGGCCAACGTCCTGACTTTC. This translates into CASEQGRVYSGANVLTF. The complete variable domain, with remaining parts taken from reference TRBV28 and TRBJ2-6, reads DVKVTQSSRYLVKRTGEKVFLECVQDMDHENMFWYRQDPGLGLRLIYFSYDVKMKEKGDIPEGYSVSREKKERFSLILESASTNQTSMYLCASEQGRVYSGANVLTFGAGSRLTVL.

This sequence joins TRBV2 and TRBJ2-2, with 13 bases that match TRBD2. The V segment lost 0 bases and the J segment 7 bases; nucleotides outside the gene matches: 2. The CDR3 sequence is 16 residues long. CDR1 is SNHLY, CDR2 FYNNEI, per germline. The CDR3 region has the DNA TGTGCCAGCAGTGAAGCGGGACTAGCGGGGAGCGGGGAGCTGTTTTTT. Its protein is CASSEAGLAGSGELFF.

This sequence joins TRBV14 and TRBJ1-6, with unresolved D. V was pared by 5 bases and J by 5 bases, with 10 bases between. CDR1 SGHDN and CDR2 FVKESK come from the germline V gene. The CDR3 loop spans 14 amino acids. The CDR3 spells CASSEAWHNSPLHF. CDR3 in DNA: TGTGCCAGCAGCGAAGCGTGGCATAATTCACCCCTCCACTTT.

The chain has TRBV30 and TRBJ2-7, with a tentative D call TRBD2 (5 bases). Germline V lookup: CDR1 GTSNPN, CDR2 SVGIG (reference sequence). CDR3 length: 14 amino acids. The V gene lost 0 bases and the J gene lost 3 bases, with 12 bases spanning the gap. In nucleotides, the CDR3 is TGTGCCTGGAGTGTAGTGGTAGGAGGCTACGAGCAGTACTTC. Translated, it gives CAWSVVVGGYEQYF.

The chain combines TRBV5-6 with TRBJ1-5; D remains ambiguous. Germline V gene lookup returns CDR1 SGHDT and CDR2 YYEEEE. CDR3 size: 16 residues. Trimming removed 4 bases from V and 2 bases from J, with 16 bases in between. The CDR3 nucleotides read TGTGCCAGCAGCCGATCGTGGGCAGGCCGCAATCAGCCCCAGCATTTT. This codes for CASSRSWAGRNQPQHF.

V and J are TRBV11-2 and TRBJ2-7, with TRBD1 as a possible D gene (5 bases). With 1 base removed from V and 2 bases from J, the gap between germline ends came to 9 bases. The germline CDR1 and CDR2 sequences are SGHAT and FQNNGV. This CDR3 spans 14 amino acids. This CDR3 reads CASSLVDSPYEQYF. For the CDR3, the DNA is TGTGCCAGCAGCTTAGTTGACAGTCCCTACGAGCAGTACTTC. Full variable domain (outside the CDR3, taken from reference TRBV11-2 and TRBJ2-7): EAGVAQSPRYKIIEKRQSVAFWCNPISGHATLYWYQQILGQGPKLLIQFQNNGVVDDSQLPKDRFSAERLKGVDSTLKIQPAKLEDSAVYLCASSLVDSPYEQYFGPGTRLTVT.

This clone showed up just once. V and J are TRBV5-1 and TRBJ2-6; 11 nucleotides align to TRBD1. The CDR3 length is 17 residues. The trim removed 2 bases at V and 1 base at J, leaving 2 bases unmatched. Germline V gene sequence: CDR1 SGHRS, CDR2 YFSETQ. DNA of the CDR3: TGCGCCAGCAGCTTCTGGGACAGGGGGTCTGGGGCCAACGTCCTGACTTTC. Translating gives CASSFWDRGSGANVLTF.

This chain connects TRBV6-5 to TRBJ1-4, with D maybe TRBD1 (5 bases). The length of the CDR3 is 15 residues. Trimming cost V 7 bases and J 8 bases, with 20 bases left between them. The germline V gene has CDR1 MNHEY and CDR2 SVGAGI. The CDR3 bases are TGTGCCAGCAAAATTTGGCAGGGAACTGACGAAAAACTGTTTTTT. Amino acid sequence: CASKIWQGTDEKLFF.

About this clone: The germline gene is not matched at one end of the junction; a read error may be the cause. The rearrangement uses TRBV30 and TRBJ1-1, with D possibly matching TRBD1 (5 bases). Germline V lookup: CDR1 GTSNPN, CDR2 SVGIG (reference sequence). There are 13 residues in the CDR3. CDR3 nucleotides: TGTGCCTGGAGTGTGGATCAGGGACTACTGCCCCGGTTT. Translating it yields CAWSVDQGLLPRF.

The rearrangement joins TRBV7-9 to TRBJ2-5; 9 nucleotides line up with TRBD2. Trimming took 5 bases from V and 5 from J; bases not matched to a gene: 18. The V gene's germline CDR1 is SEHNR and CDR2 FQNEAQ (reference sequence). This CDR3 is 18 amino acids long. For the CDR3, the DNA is TGTGCCAGCAGCCCAGCGGGGGGCCCCACCATAGTGAGGGAGACCCAGTACTTC. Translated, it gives CASSPAGGPTIVRETQYF.

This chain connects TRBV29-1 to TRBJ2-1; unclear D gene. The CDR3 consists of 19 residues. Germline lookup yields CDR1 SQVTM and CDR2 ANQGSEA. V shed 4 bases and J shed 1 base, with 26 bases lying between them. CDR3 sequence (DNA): TGCAGCGTTGTTTCGTTAGACACCAAGGCTTTATTTTCCTACAATGAGCAGTTCTTC. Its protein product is CSVVSLDTKALFSYNEQFF.

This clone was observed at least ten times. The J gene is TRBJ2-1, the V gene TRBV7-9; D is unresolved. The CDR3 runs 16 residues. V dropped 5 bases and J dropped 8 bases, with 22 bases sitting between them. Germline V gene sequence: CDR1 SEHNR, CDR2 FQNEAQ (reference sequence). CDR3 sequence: CASSPPVLYWVHEQFF. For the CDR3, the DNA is TGTGCCAGCAGCCCCCCCGTCTTGTATTGGGTCCATGAGCAGTTCTTC.

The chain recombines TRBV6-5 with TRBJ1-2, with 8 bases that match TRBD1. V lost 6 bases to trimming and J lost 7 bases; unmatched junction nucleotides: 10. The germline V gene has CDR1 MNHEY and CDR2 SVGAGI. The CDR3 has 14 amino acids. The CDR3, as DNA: TGTGCCAGCAGCCAGGTGACAGGGGTGTTTGGCTACACCTTC. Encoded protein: CASSQVTGVFGYTF.

CDR3 nucleotide sequence: TGTGCCAGCAGTCGCCGGGACAGGGGACGGAATGAGCAGTTCTTC. Its protein product is CASSRRDRGRNEQFF. The V and J genes are TRBV6-5 and TRBJ2-1, with TRBD1 matching over 10 bases. This CDR3 contains 15 residues. Germline lookup yields CDR1 MNHEY and CDR2 SVGAGI. Trimming took 5 bases from V and 7 from J; bases not matched to a gene: 8.

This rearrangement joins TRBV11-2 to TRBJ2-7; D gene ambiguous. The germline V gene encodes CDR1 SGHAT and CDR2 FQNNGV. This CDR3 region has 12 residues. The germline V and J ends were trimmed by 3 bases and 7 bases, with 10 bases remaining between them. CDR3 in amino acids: CASSLGDGEQYF. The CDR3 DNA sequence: TGTGCCAGCAGCTTGGGTGACGGAGAGCAGTACTTC. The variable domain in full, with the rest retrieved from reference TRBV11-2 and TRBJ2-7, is EAGVAQSPRYKIIEKRQSVAFWCNPISGHATLYWYQQILGQGPKLLIQFQNNGVVDDSQLPKDRFSAERLKGVDSTLKIQPAKLEDSAVYLCASSLGDGEQYFGPGTRLTVT.

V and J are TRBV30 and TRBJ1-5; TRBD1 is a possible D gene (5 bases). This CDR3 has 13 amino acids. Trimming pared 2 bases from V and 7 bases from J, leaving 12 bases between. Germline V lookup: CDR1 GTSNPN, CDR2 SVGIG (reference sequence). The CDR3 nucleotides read TGTGCCTGGAGTCGTAGCGGGGGACAGCCCCAGCATTTT. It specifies CAWSRSGGQPQHF.

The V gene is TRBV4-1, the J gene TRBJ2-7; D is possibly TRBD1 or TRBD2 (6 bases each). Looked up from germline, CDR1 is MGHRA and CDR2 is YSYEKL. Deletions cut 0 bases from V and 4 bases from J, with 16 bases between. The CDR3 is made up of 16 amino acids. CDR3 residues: CASSQDNVGGSYEQYF. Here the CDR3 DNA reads TGCGCCAGCAGCCAAGATAACGTGGGGGGCAGTTACGAGCAGTACTTC.

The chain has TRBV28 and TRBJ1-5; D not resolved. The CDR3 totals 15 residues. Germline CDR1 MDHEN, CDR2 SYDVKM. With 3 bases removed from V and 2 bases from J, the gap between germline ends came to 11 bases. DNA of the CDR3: TGTGCCAGCAGTTTCGTTGGTGGCGGCAATCAGCCCCAGCATTTT. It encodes CASSFVGGGNQPQHF.